One sample yielded the 13 T cell receptor beta chains listed below, sequenced in a study of shared clonotypes between healthy human individuals. Repertoires were generated with immunoSEQ multiplex PCR, while TCRdb's copy carries only in-frame clones and drops some. The sample shows more than 2,000,000 clones, 90% to 95% of them seen only once. Sequences were obtained from naive CD4+ T cells sorted from blood. The subset denotes: CD45RA+ positively selected. The source is a man younger than 35 in good health.

The chain couples TRBV28 to TRBJ2-7; 7 nucleotides line up with TRBD1. The junction had 8 bases not matched to a gene; V was cut back by 6 bases and J by 0 bases. The CDR3 runs to 15 residues. Germline V gene data show CDR1 as MDHEN and CDR2 as SYDVKM. The CDR3 DNA sequence: TGTGCCAGCAGCCCTAGACAGGGATTCTCCTACGAGCAGTACTTC. This translates into CASSPRQGFSYEQYF.

V gene TRBV5-1 combines with J gene TRBJ2-1; 12 bases are a match to TRBD1. Germline loops: CDR1 SGHRS, CDR2 YFSETQ. V trimming: 1 base; J trimming: 0 bases; junction bases outside the gene matches: 14. The CDR3 is 21 residues long. Written as DNA, the CDR3 is TGCGCCAGCAGCTTGTCCGGGACAGGGGGCGTGTTGGCCAGCTCCTACAATGAGCAGTTCTTC. Translating gives CASSLSGTGGVLASSYNEQFF.

The gene calls are TRBV5-6 and TRBJ2-2; 10 bases line up with TRBD1. Germline V CDR1 and CDR2: SGHDT, YYEEEE. The CDR3 loop spans 15 amino acids. Trimming at V came to 2 bases and at J to 6 bases, leaving 4 bases not matched to a gene. This chain's CDR3 is CASSFRDRGPGELFF. The CDR3 DNA is TGTGCCAGCAGCTTCCGGGACAGGGGTCCCGGGGAGCTGTTTTTT.

With respect to this clone: Other DNA sequences in the sample encode the same CDR3. The chain carries TRBV18 and TRBJ1-2; 10 bases align to TRBD1. Trimming removed 3 bases from V and 4 bases from J; junction bases left unmatched: 2. The CDR3 has 14 residues. Germline V gives CDR1 KGHSH, CDR2 LQKENI. CDR3 protein: CASSPGTGAYGYTF. The CDR3, as DNA: TGTGCCAGCTCACCCGGGACAGGGGCCTATGGCTACACCTTC.

The rearrangement joins TRBV15 to TRBJ2-2; maybe TRBD2 (5 bases). The CDR3 extends over 16 amino acids. Deletions cut 1 base from V and 3 bases from J, with 12 bases between. The germline CDR1 and CDR2 sequences are LNHNV and YYDKDF (reference sequence). The CDR3 protein is CATSRGGKFDTGELFF. The CDR3 DNA reads TGTGCCACCAGCAGAGGAGGGAAGTTCGACACCGGGGAGCTGTTTTTT.

The chain employs TRBV5-1 and TRBJ2-3, with D unclear. V was trimmed by 2 bases and J by 5 bases, leaving 9 bases between them. The CDR3 spans 13 residues. Germline-derived CDR1 and CDR2 are SGHRS and YFSETQ. CDR3 DNA sequence: TGCGCCAGCAGCTTAACCGCTAGAGATACGCAGTATTTT. Its translation is CASSLTARDTQYF.

The V gene is TRBV5-4, the J gene TRBJ2-7, with 9 bases identical to TRBD1. V lost 3 bases to trimming and J lost 2 bases; unmatched junction nucleotides: 6. The V gene's germline CDR1 is SGHNT and CDR2 YYREEE (reference sequence). The CDR3 loop spans 15 amino acids. The CDR3 sequence is CASSSRDRVAYEQYF. CDR3 nucleotide sequence: TGTGCCAGCAGCTCCCGGGACAGGGTAGCCTACGAGCAGTACTTC.

The chain links TRBV7-2 to TRBJ2-3; D is undetermined. The ends were cut back, 2 bases at V and 5 bases at J, with 8 bases in the middle. Germline V lookup: CDR1 SGHTA, CDR2 FQGNSA. The CDR3 runs 13 residues. CDR3 coding DNA: TGTGCCAGCAGCTTAAATATGAAAGATACGCAGTATTTT. It encodes CASSLNMKDTQYF.

Only a few counts were recorded for this clone. The chain is built from TRBV5-1 and TRBJ1-1, with D tentatively TRBD1 (6 bases). V was clipped by 4 bases and J by 0 bases, with 10 bases between them. Germline V gene lookup returns CDR1 SGHRS and CDR2 YFSETQ. This CDR3 spans 14 amino acids. The CDR3 DNA is TGCGCCAGCAGCCAAGGGGGGGTGAACACTGAAGCTTTCTTT. Amino acid sequence: CASSQGGVNTEAFF. Variable domain in full (rest from reference TRBV5-1 and TRBJ1-1): KAGVTQTPRYLIKTRGQQVTLSCSPISGHRSVSWYQQTPGQGLQFLFEYFSETQRNKGNFPGRFSGRQFSNSRSEMNVSTLELGDSALYLCASSQGGVNTEAFFGQGTRLTVV.

V and J are TRBV18 and TRBJ1-2; no clear D gene. The germline CDR1 and CDR2 sequences are KGHSH and LQKENI. The germline V and J ends were trimmed by 3 bases and 6 bases, with 11 bases remaining between them. The CDR3 sequence is 13 residues long. CDR3 sequence (DNA): TGTGCCAGCTCACCCGGAATACGAGATGGCTACACCTTC. As protein: CASSPGIRDGYTF.

This clone was seen a single time. The rearrangement uses TRBV5-4 and TRBJ2-5, with D possibly TRBD2 on 5 matching bases. This CDR3 spans 14 amino acids. The germline CDR1 and CDR2 sequences are SGHNT and YYREEE (reference sequence). The germline V and J ends were trimmed by 0 bases and 2 bases, with 8 bases remaining between them. CDR3 region: CASSLATRQETQYF. The CDR3 coding sequence is TGTGCCAGCAGCTTGGCCACTAGGCAAGAGACCCAGTACTTC. Using reference TRBV5-4 and TRBJ2-5 for the parts outside the CDR3, the full variable domain is ETGVTQSPTHLIKTRGQQVTLRCSSQSGHNTVSWYQQALGQGPQFIFQYYREEENGRGNFPPRFSGLQFPNYSSELNVNALELDDSALYLCASSLATRQETQYFGPGTRLLVL.

The V and J genes are TRBV6-1 and TRBJ1-6; D remains ambiguous. Per germline, CDR1 MNHNS and CDR2 SASEGT. The V end lost 0 bases, the J end lost 10 bases, and 10 bases lay between the germline ends. The CDR3 runs 14 residues. CDR3 in amino acids: CASSEAIGVSPLHF. For the CDR3, the DNA is TGTGCCAGCAGTGAAGCCATTGGCGTGTCACCCCTCCACTTT.

This sequence joins TRBV10-2 and TRBJ2-4; either TRBD1 or TRBD2 may supply D (6 bases each). From germline, CDR1 is WSHSY and CDR2 SAAADI. V lost 10 bases to trimming and J lost 5 bases, with 15 bases between them. The CDR3 spans 13 residues. CDR3 in amino acids: CANPKGEENIQYF. The CDR3 nucleotides are TGCGCCAACCCGAAGGGGGAGGAAAACATTCAGTACTTC.